Listed here are 17 T cell receptor beta chains from one sample, sequenced in a study of shared clonotypes between healthy human individuals. Generated by immunoSEQ multiplex PCR, the TCRdb table keeps only in-frame clones and is missing some. The profile shows about 2.3 million clones, over 85% of them singletons. The source material was naive CD4+ T cells from PBMCs. Subset described: CD45RA+ positively selected. These receptors all come from a man younger than 35 in good health. Some clones in this sample may be carry-over from other donors' samples.

This chain uses TRBV11-1 with TRBJ2-3; 11 bases fit TRBD2. The ends lost 5 bases at V and 6 bases at J; junction bases unmatched: 4. Germline-derived CDR1 and CDR2 are SGHAT and FQDESV (reference sequence). This CDR3 is built from 14 residues. The CDR3 DNA sequence: TGTGCCAGCAGCACGGGACTAGCGGAGGATACGCAGTATTTT. It codes for CASSTGLAEDTQYF.

In this sample, this clone turned up a few times. Other nucleotide sequences from this sample produce the same CDR3. This rearrangement joins TRBV7-2 to TRBJ2-7; 10 bases match TRBD1. The CDR3 runs to 13 residues. Germline V gene data show CDR1 as SGHTA and CDR2 as FQGNSA. Trimming took 5 bases from V and 5 from J; bases not matched to a gene: 3. CDR3 sequence: CASSPGTGDEQYF. DNA of the CDR3: TGTGCCAGCAGCCCCGGGACAGGGGACGAGCAGTACTTC.

DNA for the CDR3: TGTGCCAGCAGTGACCGATGGAATGAAAAACTGTTTTTT. Encoded protein: CASSDRWNEKLFF. The chain links TRBV2 to TRBJ1-4, with D unresolved. CDR1 and CDR2 from the germline V gene are SNHLY and FYNNEI. This CDR3 contains 13 residues. V gave up 3 bases and J gave up 5 bases, with 7 bases separating them.

This rearrangement joins TRBV18 to TRBJ1-1; TRBD1 is a possible D gene (5 bases). V lost 3 bases to trimming and J lost 4 bases, with 21 bases between them. Per germline, CDR1 KGHSH and CDR2 LQKENI. The CDR3 totals 17 residues. The CDR3 DNA sequence: TGTGCCAGCTCACCCTACTTGGGAGGGGTGGTTGGCACTGAAGCTTTCTTT. It encodes CASSPYLGGVVGTEAFF.

The count of this clone is one. The V call is TRBV9, the J call TRBJ2-6; the match to TRBD1 covers 9 bases. The J segment lost 0 bases and the V segment lost 0 bases, leaving 7 bases of the junction unmatched. Germline V gives CDR1 SGDLS, CDR2 YYNGEE. CDR3 length equals 19 residues. CDR3 amino acids: CASSVAGQGGVSGANVLTF. Here the CDR3 DNA reads TGTGCCAGCAGCGTAGCGGGACAGGGCGGAGTCTCTGGGGCCAACGTCCTGACTTTC. The full variable domain, its missing parts supplied by reference TRBV9 and TRBJ2-6, is DSGVTQTPKHLITATGQRVTLRCSPRSGDLSVYWYQQSLDQGLQFLIQYYNGEERAKGNILERFSAQQFPDLHSELNLSSLELGDSALYFCASSVAGQGGVSGANVLTFGAGSRLTVL.

There are a few counts of this clone. This chain connects TRBV5-1 to TRBJ1-1; no definite D call. The CDR3 extends over 14 amino acids. V was trimmed by 7 bases and J by 6 bases, leaving 19 bases between them. Germline V gives CDR1 SGHRS, CDR2 YFSETQ. For the CDR3, the DNA is TGCGCCAGCCGACTTCTCTCCCAGGTAGCTGAAGCTTTCTTT. This translates into CASRLLSQVAEAFF.

The chain carries TRBV29-1 and TRBJ2-1; D is ambiguous. The ends were cut back, 7 bases at V and 1 base at J, with 14 bases in the middle. The CDR3 loop spans 14 amino acids. Germline V CDR1 and CDR2: SQVTM, ANQGSEA. This CDR3 is CSAAPLLSYNEQFF. The CDR3 region has the DNA TGCAGCGCCGCCCCCCTCCTATCCTACAATGAGCAGTTCTTC.

V and J are TRBV11-2 and TRBJ1-1; the match to TRBD1 covers 7 bases. Germline CDR1 and CDR2: SGHAT and FQNNGV. The CDR3 contains 14 residues. J was trimmed by 4 bases and V by 4 bases; bases with no gene match: 6. CDR3 DNA sequence: TGTGCCAGCAGCTCCGACAGGGTGGCCACTGAAGCTTTCTTT. It is translated as CASSSDRVATEAFF.

The chain joins TRBV28 to TRBJ2-1, with 8 bases fitting TRBD2. Germline V gene lookup returns CDR1 MDHEN and CDR2 SYDVKM. J gave up 6 bases and V 2 bases, and 6 bases lay outside the gene matches. The CDR3 spans 15 residues. The CDR3 DNA sequence: TGTGCCAGCAGTTTACCAAGCGGGAGTGGCAATGAGCAGTTCTTC. This sequence encodes CASSLPSGSGNEQFF.

This clone was observed once. The CDR3 region is CASSSERTSFSYEQYF. DNA of the CDR3: TGTGCCAGCAGCTCAGAAAGAACTAGTTTCTCCTACGAGCAGTACTTC. V is TRBV11-2 and J is TRBJ2-7; a weak D match, TRBD2 (5 bases). Germline lookup yields CDR1 SGHAT and CDR2 FQNNGV. CDR3 length: 16 amino acids. V was trimmed by 4 bases and J by 0 bases, leaving 16 bases between them.

The chain employs TRBV9 and TRBJ1-1, with D perhaps matching TRBD1 (6 bases). The CDR3 length is 14 residues. CDR1 SGDLS and CDR2 YYNGEE come from the germline V gene. V shed 4 bases and J shed 6 bases, with 16 bases lying between them. The CDR3 DNA sequence: TGTGCCAGCAGCAACAGACAGGCCGCCTCTGAAGCTTTCTTT. Protein sequence: CASSNRQAASEAFF.

This clone was seen a few times. This CDR3 reads CASSAVTEAFF. Here the CDR3 DNA reads TGTGCCAGCAGCGCGGTTACTGAAGCTTTCTTT. The V call is TRBV2, the J call TRBJ1-1; D is undetermined. Trimming left V 6 bases short and J 5 bases short, with 7 bases between. The CDR3 runs 11 residues. Germline CDR1 reads SNHLY; CDR2 reads FYNNEI.

This clone has just one count. Here the CDR3 reads CASSLGYGARGPEAFF. Here the CDR3 DNA reads TGCGCCAGCAGCCTCGGATATGGAGCGAGGGGCCCTGAAGCTTTCTTT. The V and J genes are TRBV4-3 and TRBJ1-1, with D possibly TRBD1 on 5 matching bases. The CDR3 sequence is 16 residues long. Germline assignment: CDR1 LGHNA and CDR2 YSLEER. V was clipped by 4 bases and J by 6 bases, with 21 bases between them.

The chain uses TRBV18 and TRBJ1-1; 9 bases map to TRBD1. The CDR3 extends over 16 amino acids. The germline V gene encodes CDR1 KGHSH and CDR2 LQKENI. The V segment lost 6 bases and the J segment 0 bases; nucleotides outside the gene matches: 8. As DNA, the CDR3 is TGTGCCAGCTCCGACGGGACAGGGATTATGAACACTGAAGCTTTCTTT. Protein: CASSDGTGIMNTEAFF.

The rearrangement links TRBV20-1 to TRBJ1-4; D gene unclear. Between the trimmed V and J ends, which lost 2 bases and 8 bases, there was a span of 6 bases. Germline CDR1 and CDR2: DFQATT and SNEGSKA (reference sequence). The CDR3 is made up of 11 amino acids. DNA for the CDR3: TGCAGTGCTAGAATCAGAGAAAAACTGTTTTTT. Protein: CSARIREKLFF.

The DNA of the CDR3 is TGCAGCGTTGAGAAGACGGGTGGACTAAACTACGAGCAGTACTTC. This encodes CSVEKTGGLNYEQYF. This chain uses TRBV29-1 with TRBJ2-7; D may be TRBD2 (6 bases). The CDR3 has 15 amino acids. Trimming stripped 3 bases from V and 3 bases from J, with 18 bases between. CDR1 is SQVTM and CDR2 is ANQGSEA in the germline V gene.

The rearrangement uses TRBV11-2 and TRBJ2-3; D is unresolved. CDR1 is SGHAT, CDR2 FQNNGV, per germline. There are 11 residues in the CDR3. Deletions cut 1 base from V and 11 bases from J, with 7 bases between. The CDR3 loop is CASSLGRRQYF. The CDR3 DNA reads as TGTGCCAGCAGCTTAGGCCGAAGGCAGTATTTT.